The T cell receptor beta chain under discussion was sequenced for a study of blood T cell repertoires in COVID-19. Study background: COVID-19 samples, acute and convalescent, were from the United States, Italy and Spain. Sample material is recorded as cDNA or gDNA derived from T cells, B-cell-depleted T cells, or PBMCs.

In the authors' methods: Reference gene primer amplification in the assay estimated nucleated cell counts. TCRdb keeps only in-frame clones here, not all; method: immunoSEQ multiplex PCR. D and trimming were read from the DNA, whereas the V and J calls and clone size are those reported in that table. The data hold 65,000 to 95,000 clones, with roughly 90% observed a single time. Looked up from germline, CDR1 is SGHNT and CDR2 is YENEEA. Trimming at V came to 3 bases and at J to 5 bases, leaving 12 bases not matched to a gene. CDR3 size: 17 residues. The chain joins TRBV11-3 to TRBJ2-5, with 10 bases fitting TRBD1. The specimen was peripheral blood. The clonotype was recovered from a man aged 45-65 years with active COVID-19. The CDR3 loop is CASSLGQGSGVWETQYF. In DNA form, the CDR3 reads TGTGCCAGCAGCTTGGGACAGGGGTCGGGTGTCTGGGAGACCCAGTACTTC.